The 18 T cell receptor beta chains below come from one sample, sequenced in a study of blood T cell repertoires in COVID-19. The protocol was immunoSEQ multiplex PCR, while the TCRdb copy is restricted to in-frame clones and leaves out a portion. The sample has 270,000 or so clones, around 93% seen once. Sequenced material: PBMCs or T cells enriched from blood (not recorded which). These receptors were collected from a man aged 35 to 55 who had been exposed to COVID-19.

For the CDR3, the DNA is TGCGCCAGCAGCTCCTTCAGGGGGTACGGGAACCAAGAGACCCAGTACTTC. Protein: CASSSFRGYGNQETQYF. This chain uses TRBV5-1 with TRBJ2-5; 7 bases fit TRBD1. Per the germline V gene, CDR1 is SGHRS and CDR2 is YFSETQ. This CDR3 spans 17 amino acids. V lost 3 bases and J lost 0; bases outside the gene matches: 11.

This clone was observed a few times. The CDR3 protein is CASSELAGEYNEQFF. CDR3 bases: TGTGCCAGCAGTGAACTAGCGGGAGAATACAATGAGCAGTTCTTC. The chain recombines TRBV6-4 with TRBJ2-1, with 11 bases lining up with TRBD2. J gave up 4 bases and V 3 bases, and 2 bases lay outside the gene matches. CDR3 length equals 15 residues. Germline lookup yields CDR1 MRHNA and CDR2 SNTAGT.

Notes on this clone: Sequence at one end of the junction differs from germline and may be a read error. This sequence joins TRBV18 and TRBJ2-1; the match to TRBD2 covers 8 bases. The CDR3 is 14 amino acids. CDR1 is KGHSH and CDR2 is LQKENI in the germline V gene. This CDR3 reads CASSPTSANNEQLF. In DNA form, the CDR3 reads TGTGCCAGCTCACCGACTAGCGCGAACAATGAGCAGCTCTTC.

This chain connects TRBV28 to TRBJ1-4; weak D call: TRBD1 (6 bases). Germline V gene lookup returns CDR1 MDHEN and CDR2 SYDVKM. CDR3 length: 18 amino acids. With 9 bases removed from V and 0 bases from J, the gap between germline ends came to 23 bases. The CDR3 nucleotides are TGTGCCAGTTTCGTAGGGGGGGCCAACCCGGCAACTAATGAAAAACTGTTTTTT. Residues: CASFVGGANPATNEKLFF.

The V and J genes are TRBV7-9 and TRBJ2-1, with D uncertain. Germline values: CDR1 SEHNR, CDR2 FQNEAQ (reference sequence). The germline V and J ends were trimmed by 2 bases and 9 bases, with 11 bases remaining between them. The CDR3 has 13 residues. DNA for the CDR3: TGTGCCAGCAGCTTATCTCCGGAGATTGAGCAGTTCTTC. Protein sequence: CASSLSPEIEQFF.

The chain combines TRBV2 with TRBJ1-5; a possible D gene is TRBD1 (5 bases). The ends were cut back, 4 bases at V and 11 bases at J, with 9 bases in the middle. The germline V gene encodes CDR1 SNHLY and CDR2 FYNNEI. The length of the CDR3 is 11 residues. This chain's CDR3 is CASSGRGAQHF. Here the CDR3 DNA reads TGTGCCAGCAGTGGACGGGGGGCCCAGCATTTT.

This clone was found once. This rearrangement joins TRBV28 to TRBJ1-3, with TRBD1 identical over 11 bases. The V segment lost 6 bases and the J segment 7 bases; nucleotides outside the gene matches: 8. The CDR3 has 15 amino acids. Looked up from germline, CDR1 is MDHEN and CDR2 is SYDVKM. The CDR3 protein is CASSPSGTGGNTIYF. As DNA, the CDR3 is TGTGCCAGCAGCCCTTCTGGGACAGGGGGTAACACCATATATTTT. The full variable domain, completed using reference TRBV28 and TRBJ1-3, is DVKVTQSSRYLVKRTGEKVFLECVQDMDHENMFWYRQDPGLGLRLIYFSYDVKMKEKGDIPEGYSVSREKKERFSLILESASTNQTSMYLCASSPSGTGGNTIYFGEGSWLTVV.

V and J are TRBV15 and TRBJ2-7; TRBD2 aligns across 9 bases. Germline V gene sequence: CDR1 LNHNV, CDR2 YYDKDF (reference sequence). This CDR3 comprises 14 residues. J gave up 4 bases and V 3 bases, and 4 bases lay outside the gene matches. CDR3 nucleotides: TGTGCCACCAGCAGGGTAGCGGGAGTATACGAGCAGTACTTC. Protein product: CATSRVAGVYEQYF.

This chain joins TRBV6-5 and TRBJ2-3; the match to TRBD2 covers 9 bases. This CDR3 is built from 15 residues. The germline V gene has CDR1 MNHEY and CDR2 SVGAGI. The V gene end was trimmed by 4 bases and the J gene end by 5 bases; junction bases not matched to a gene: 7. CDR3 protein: CASSSIAGVRDTQYF. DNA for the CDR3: TGTGCCAGCAGTTCGATAGCGGGAGTAAGAGATACGCAGTATTTT.

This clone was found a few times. Here the CDR3 reads CASSQEARAGVNSPLHF. CDR3 nucleotide sequence: TGTGCCAGCAGCCAAGAAGCGCGGGCAGGGGTTAATTCACCCCTCCACTTT. The rearrangement links TRBV4-2 to TRBJ1-6, with a tentative D call TRBD1 (6 bases). Germline V gene sequence: CDR1 LGHNA, CDR2 YNFKEQ. The CDR3 covers 17 residues. V was shortened by 0 bases and J by 6 bases, with 15 bases between the two germline ends.

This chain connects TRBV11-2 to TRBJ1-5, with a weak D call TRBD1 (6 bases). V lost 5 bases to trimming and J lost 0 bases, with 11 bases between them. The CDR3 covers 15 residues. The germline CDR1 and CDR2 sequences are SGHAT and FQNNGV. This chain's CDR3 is CASSPDSYSNQPQHF. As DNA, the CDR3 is TGTGCCAGCAGCCCGGACAGTTATAGCAATCAGCCCCAGCATTTT.

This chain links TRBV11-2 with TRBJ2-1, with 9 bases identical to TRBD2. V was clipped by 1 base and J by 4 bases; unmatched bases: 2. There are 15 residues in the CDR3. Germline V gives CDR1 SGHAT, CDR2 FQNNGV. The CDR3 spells CASSLGLADYNEQFF. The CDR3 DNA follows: TGTGCCAGCAGCTTAGGACTAGCGGATTACAATGAGCAGTTCTTC. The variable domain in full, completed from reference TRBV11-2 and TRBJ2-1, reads EAGVAQSPRYKIIEKRQSVAFWCNPISGHATLYWYQQILGQGPKLLIQFQNNGVVDDSQLPKDRFSAERLKGVDSTLKIQPAKLEDSAVYLCASSLGLADYNEQFFGPGTRLTVL.

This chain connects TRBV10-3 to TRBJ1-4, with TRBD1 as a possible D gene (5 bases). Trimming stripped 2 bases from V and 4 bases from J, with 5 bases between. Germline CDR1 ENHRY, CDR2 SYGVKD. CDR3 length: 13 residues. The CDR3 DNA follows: TGTGCCATCAGTGAGAGGGGTAATGAAAAACTGTTTTTT. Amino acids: CAISERGNEKLFF.

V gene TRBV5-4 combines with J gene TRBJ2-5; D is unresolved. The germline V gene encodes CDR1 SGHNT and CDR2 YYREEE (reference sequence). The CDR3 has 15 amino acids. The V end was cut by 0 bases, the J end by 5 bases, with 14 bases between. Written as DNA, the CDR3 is TGTGCCAGCAGCTTGGCAGTAGCCCGATTGGAGACCCAGTACTTC. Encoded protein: CASSLAVARLETQYF.

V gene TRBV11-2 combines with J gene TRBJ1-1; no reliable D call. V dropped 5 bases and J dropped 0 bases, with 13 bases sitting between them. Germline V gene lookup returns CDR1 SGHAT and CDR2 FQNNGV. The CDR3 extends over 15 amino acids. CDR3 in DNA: TGTGCCAGCAGCCCCTCCAAGAGCATGAACACTGAAGCTTTCTTT. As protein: CASSPSKSMNTEAFF.

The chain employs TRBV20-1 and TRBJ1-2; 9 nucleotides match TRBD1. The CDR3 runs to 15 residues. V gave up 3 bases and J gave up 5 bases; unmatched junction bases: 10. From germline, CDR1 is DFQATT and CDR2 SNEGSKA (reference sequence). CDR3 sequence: CSASFYRGLDYGYTF. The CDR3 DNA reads TGCAGTGCTAGTTTTTACAGGGGGCTTGATTATGGCTACACCTTC.

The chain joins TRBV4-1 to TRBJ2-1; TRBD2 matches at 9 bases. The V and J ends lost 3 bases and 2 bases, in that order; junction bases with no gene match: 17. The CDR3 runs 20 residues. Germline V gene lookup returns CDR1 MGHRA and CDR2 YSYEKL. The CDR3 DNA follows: TGCGCCAGCAGCCACCCAAGGAGGGAGGGGAGCGGGAGGACCTACAATGAGCAGTTCTTC. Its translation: CASSHPRREGSGRTYNEQFF.

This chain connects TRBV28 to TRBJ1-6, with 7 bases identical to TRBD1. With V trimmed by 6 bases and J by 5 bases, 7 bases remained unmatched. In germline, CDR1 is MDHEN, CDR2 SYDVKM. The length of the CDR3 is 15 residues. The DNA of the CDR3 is TGTGCCAGCAGGCGCCGGGACAGAAATAATTCACCCCTCCACTTT. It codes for CASRRRDRNNSPLHF.